This T cell receptor beta chain was identified during a study of control samples from healthy donors and cancer patients. TCRdb's copy holds only in-frame clones and misses some; the assay was immunoSEQ multiplex PCR. Of 95,000 to 130,000 clones detected, around 91% appear once; the ten largest clones hold around 1.1%. Germline lookup yields CDR1 LNHNV and CDR2 YYDKDF (reference sequence). This CDR3 is 16 amino acids long. V was trimmed by 0 bases and J by 4 bases, leaving 15 bases between them. The chain has TRBV15 and TRBJ1-1; D is ambiguous. Sequencing input: PBMCs. This TCR came from a woman aged 45 to 65 with colorectal cancer. The CDR3 bases are TGTGCCACCAGCAGAGATCTGAGCCAGGTACCCACTGAAGCTTTCTTT. The encoded protein is CATSRDLSQVPTEAFF.